These 19 T cell receptor beta chains were sequenced from one sample in a study of response to subunit inactivated influenza vaccine. TCRdb processed the RT-PCR reads anew with MiXCR; each CDR3 protein has one entry. The sample has 500,000 to 750,000 distinct CDR3 sequences; around 13% are singletons. This specimen was PBMCs from blood, taken 11 to 12 days after vaccination. All receptors derive from a man in his fifties who received an inactivated influenza vaccine.

The chain has TRBV11-2 and TRBJ2-1; D gene uncertain. V was trimmed by 1 base and J by 3 bases, leaving 7 bases between them. This CDR3 has 14 amino acids. CDR1 and CDR2 (germline): SGHAT, FQNNGV. The CDR3 DNA is TGTGCCAGCAGCTTAGCTCCCATCTACAATGAGCAGTTCTTC. Translating it yields CASSLAPIYNEQFF.

This chain links TRBV12-3 or TRBV12-4 with TRBJ2-1, with 7 bases identical to TRBD2. J was trimmed by 4 bases and V by 7 bases; bases with no gene match: 10. CDR3 length: 15 amino acids. The CDR3 here is CASTRTRSIYNEQFF. The CDR3 DNA follows: TGTGCCAGCACAAGGACTAGAAGCATTTACAATGAGCAGTTCTTC.

CDR3 nucleotides: TGCAGTGCTGGACAGGTGCCCCGCACAGATACGCAGTATTTT. It specifies CSAGQVPRTDTQYF. The rearrangement uses TRBV20-1 and TRBJ2-3; 7 nucleotides match TRBD1. The CDR3 covers 14 residues. The V gene end was trimmed by 5 bases and the J gene end by 1 base; junction bases not matched to a gene: 6. Germline CDR1 reads DFQATT; CDR2 reads SNEGSKA (reference sequence).

In this sample, this clonotype turned up many times. This rearrangement joins TRBV30 to TRBJ1-5, with TRBD1 as a possible D gene (5 bases). Germline loops: CDR1 GTSNPN, CDR2 SVGIG (reference sequence). CDR3 length equals 15 residues. Trimming stripped 3 bases from V and 0 bases from J, with 12 bases between. As DNA, the CDR3 is TGTGCCTGGAGCCCCGGACATCTTAGCAATCAGCCCCAGCATTTT. Protein product: CAWSPGHLSNQPQHF.

This clonotype was seen ten or more times. V usage is TRBV5-1 and J usage is TRBJ2-2; possibly TRBD1 for D (6 bases). Trimming took 5 bases from V and 1 from J, leaving 12 bases between them. This CDR3 is 15 amino acids long. The germline gives CDR1 SGHRS, CDR2 YFSETQ. Written as DNA, the CDR3 is TGCGCCAGCAGACAAAGGACAGAGAACACCGGGGAGCTGTTTTTT. This encodes CASRQRTENTGELFF.

The rearrangement uses TRBV28 and TRBJ1-5, with 10 nucleotides matching TRBD1. Germline assignment: CDR1 MDHEN and CDR2 SYDVKM. The trim removed 1 base at V and 3 bases at J, leaving 6 bases unmatched. This CDR3 is built from 17 residues. Written as DNA, the CDR3 is TGTGCCAGCAGTTTATATTCAGGACAGGGGGTCAATCAGCCCCAGCATTTT. Encoded protein: CASSLYSGQGVNQPQHF.

The chain uses TRBV4-3 and TRBJ2-7, with 7 bases matching TRBD1. The V segment lost 3 bases and the J segment 5 bases; nucleotides outside the gene matches: 10. There are 15 residues in the CDR3. Germline CDR1 reads LGHNA; CDR2 reads YSLEER. CDR3 sequence (DNA): TGCGCCAGCAGCCAGACCGACAGGGAGTCCGACGAGCAGTACTTC. Protein: CASSQTDRESDEQYF.

This chain links TRBV3-1 with TRBJ2-5, with a weak D call TRBD2 (5 bases). The CDR3 length is 15 residues. Germline CDR1 and CDR2: LGHDT and YNNKEL (reference sequence). With 3 bases removed from V and 2 bases from J, the gap between germline ends came to 13 bases. The CDR3 region has the DNA TGTGCCAGCAGCCAGAATACCGGGAAACAAGAGACCCAGTACTTC. It encodes CASSQNTGKQETQYF.

This clonotype has a handful of counts. The CDR3 is CSVEGTSGRASINEQFF. The CDR3 DNA sequence: TGCAGCGTTGAGGGGACTAGCGGGAGGGCCTCGATCAATGAGCAGTTCTTC. The chain carries TRBV29-1 and TRBJ2-1, with 16 bases aligning to TRBD2. CDR1 and CDR2 from the germline V gene are SQVTM and ANQGSEA. Trimming cost V 3 bases and J 6 bases; bases outside gene matches: 8. The CDR3 covers 17 residues.

This clonotype was seen only a few times. This chain joins TRBV20-1 and TRBJ2-5; no definite D call. Germline loops: CDR1 DFQATT, CDR2 SNEGSKA (reference sequence). CDR3 length equals 15 residues. Trimming shortened V by 0 bases and J by 5 bases, and 16 bases separated the two germline ends. CDR3 loop: CSARDLLLGRETQYF. Written as DNA, the CDR3 is TGCAGTGCTAGAGATCTACTCCTAGGAAGGGAGACCCAGTACTTC.

V is TRBV6-5 and J is TRBJ2-7, with 15 bases matching TRBD2. CDR3 size: 19 residues. The germline V gene encodes CDR1 MNHEY and CDR2 SVGAGI. V was pared by 0 bases and J by 4 bases, with 10 bases of the junction left unmatched. For the CDR3, the DNA is TGTGCCAGCAGTTACTCGATTGACGGGACTAGCGGGAGGAAGTACGAGCAGTACTTC. This translates into CASSYSIDGTSGRKYEQYF.

There are a few counts of this clonotype. The rearrangement uses TRBV11-2 and TRBJ2-1; tentatively, D is TRBD1 or TRBD2 (5 bases each). Trimming removed 4 bases at V and 0 bases at J, with 16 bases between. Germline lookup yields CDR1 SGHAT and CDR2 FQNNGV. The CDR3 has 17 residues. The CDR3 loop is CASSSPESGSSYNEQFF. The CDR3 region has the DNA TGTGCCAGCAGCTCGCCCGAATCAGGGAGCTCCTACAATGAGCAGTTCTTC. Supplemented by reference TRBV11-2 and TRBJ2-1, the full variable domain reads EAGVAQSPRYKIIEKRQSVAFWCNPISGHATLYWYQQILGQGPKLLIQFQNNGVVDDSQLPKDRFSAERLKGVDSTLKIQPAKLEDSAVYLCASSSPESGSSYNEQFFGPGTRLTVL.

In its sample, this clonotype was seen a few times. V usage is TRBV5-1 and J usage is TRBJ2-5, with TRBD2 identical over 9 bases. V gave up 1 base and J gave up 4 bases; unmatched junction bases: 5. Germline CDR1 and CDR2: SGHRS and YFSETQ. The CDR3 contains 15 residues. Here the CDR3 DNA reads TGCGCCAGCAGCTTGTTCACAGCGGGAGGAGAGACCCAGTACTTC. It yields the protein CASSLFTAGGETQYF. Full variable domain (missing parts from reference TRBV5-1 and TRBJ2-5): KAGVTQTPRYLIKTRGQQVTLSCSPISGHRSVSWYQQTPGQGLQFLFEYFSETQRNKGNFPGRFSGRQFSNSRSEMNVSTLELGDSALYLCASSLFTAGGETQYFGPGTRLLVL.

This clonotype was seen a handful of times. The chain joins TRBV7-9 to TRBJ2-5; D is uncertain. V was shortened by 2 bases and J by 2 bases, with 15 bases between the two germline ends. Germline loops: CDR1 SEHNR, CDR2 FQNEAQ (reference sequence). The CDR3 length is 16 residues. The CDR3: CASSLLLWTEQETQYF. The CDR3, as DNA: TGTGCCAGCAGCTTACTTTTATGGACGGAACAAGAGACCCAGTACTTC.

This chain uses TRBV20-1 with TRBJ2-5; no definite D call. Trimming pared 4 bases from V and 5 bases from J, leaving 14 bases between. The CDR3 totals 13 residues. CDR1 is DFQATT and CDR2 is SNEGSKA in the germline V gene (reference sequence). The CDR3 sequence: CSAIASSYETQYF. The CDR3 DNA reads as TGCAGTGCTATTGCGAGCTCATATGAGACCCAGTACTTC.

This clonotype was counted only a few times. The J gene is TRBJ2-7, the V gene TRBV7-3; D is uncertain. The CDR3 length is 13 residues. Germline values: CDR1 SGHTA, CDR2 FQGTGA. Trimming removed 3 bases from V and 2 bases from J, with 8 bases in between. The CDR3 region is CASSLGSTYEQYF. CDR3 sequence (DNA): TGTGCCAGCAGCTTGGGCAGCACCTACGAGCAGTACTTC. The full variable domain, in which reference TRBV7-3 and TRBJ2-7 provide the parts outside the CDR3, is GAGVSQTPSNKVTEKGKYVELRCDPISGHTALYWYRQSLGQGPEFLIYFQGTGAADDSGLPNDRFFAVRPEGSVSTLKIQRTERGDSAVYLCASSLGSTYEQYFGPGTRLTVT.

This clonotype was observed a few times. This rearrangement joins TRBV10-3 to TRBJ2-7, with 9 positions matching TRBD2. With V trimmed by 8 bases and J by 9 bases, 23 bases remained unmatched. The germline V gene has CDR1 ENHRY and CDR2 SYGVKD. The CDR3 loop spans 17 amino acids. The CDR3 DNA reads as TGTGCCATCTCAAAGAGGGCGGGAGGGCCGTCGGTGCAGGCGCAGTACTTC. This translates into CAISKRAGGPSVQAQYF.

This clonotype came up many times. The rearrangement uses TRBV12-3 or TRBV12-4 and TRBJ2-7, with D perhaps matching TRBD2 (7 bases). Trimming cost V 3 bases and J 7 bases, with 16 bases left between them. The CDR3 has 14 amino acids. The CDR3 coding sequence is TGTGCCAGCAGTTTTACAGGGAGGGGTCGGGAGCAGTACTTC. This gives the protein CASSFTGRGREQYF.

The chain joins TRBV18 to TRBJ2-7, with 9 bases fitting TRBD1. The V and J ends lost 3 bases and 6 bases, in that order; junction bases with no gene match: 6. The CDR3 totals 14 residues. CDR1 KGHSH and CDR2 LQKENI come from the germline V gene. DNA of the CDR3: TGTGCCAGCTCACCCGGGACAGGGCGCTCCGAGCAGTACTTC. Translation: CASSPGTGRSEQYF.